Each of the 27 T cell receptor beta chains below was sequenced from the same sample in a study of immune cell composition in non-small cell lung cancer. Method: immunoSEQ multiplex PCR; TCRdb's copy keeps in-frame clones and lacks some. The table includes some 4,000 clones, roughly 77% detected once. Sequenced sample: lung tumor tissue. Every receptor here comes from a human donor with non-small cell lung cancer.

A few counts support this clone. The germline gene is not matched at one end of the junction; a read error may be the cause. The rearrangement joins TRBV4-3 to TRBJ1-6; tentatively, D is TRBD1 (6 bases). The CDR3 is made up of 13 amino acids. Germline V gene data show CDR1 as LGHNA and CDR2 as YSLEER. This CDR3 reads CASSQTGTGHYYF. CDR3 bases: TGCGCCAGCAGCCAAACAGGGACGGGACATTACTACTTT.

This rearrangement joins TRBV19 to TRBJ2-3, with D perhaps TRBD2 (6 bases). This CDR3 spans 13 amino acids. From germline, CDR1 is LNHDA and CDR2 SQIVND (reference sequence). The germline V and J ends were trimmed by 1 base and 5 bases, with 7 bases remaining between them. The CDR3 DNA follows: TGTGCCAGTAGTATAGCGGAGGGAGATACGCAGTATTTT. It translates to CASSIAEGDTQYF. Looking up the rest from reference TRBV19 and TRBJ2-3 gives the full variable domain: DGGITQSPKYLFRKEGQNVTLSCEQNLNHDAMYWYRQDPGQGLRLIYYSQIVNDFQKGDIAEGYSVSREKKESFPLTVTSAQKNPTAFYLCASSIAEGDTQYFGPGTRLTVL.

The genes are TRBV5-1 and TRBJ1-6; possibly TRBD1 for D (5 bases). This CDR3 is built from 15 residues. Looked up from germline, CDR1 is SGHRS and CDR2 is YFSETQ. With 3 bases removed from V and 2 bases from J, the gap between germline ends came to 9 bases. CDR3: CASSSQTAYNSPLHF. CDR3 DNA: TGCGCCAGCAGCTCCCAGACAGCCTATAATTCACCCCTCCACTTT.

J is TRBJ1-5 and V is TRBV4-2, with D perhaps TRBD1 (6 bases). CDR1 and CDR2 from the germline V gene are LGHNA and YNFKEQ. The CDR3 is made up of 14 amino acids. V lost 3 bases and J 7 bases, leaving 13 bases between the germline ends. The DNA for the CDR3 is TGTGCCAGCAGCCATGGCCAGGGGAGGCAGCCCCAGCATTTT. This gives the protein CASSHGQGRQPQHF.

The V gene is TRBV19, the J gene TRBJ1-1, with 7 bases lining up with TRBD1. This CDR3 spans 15 amino acids. V shed 6 bases and J 3 bases; nucleotides not matched to a gene: 10. Germline CDR1 LNHDA, CDR2 SQIVND (reference sequence). The CDR3 nucleotides read TGTGCCAGTAGGACCGGGACAGTCGGGTACACTGAAGCTTTCTTT. Residues: CASRTGTVGYTEAFF.

V and J are TRBV30 and TRBJ2-7; a weak D match, TRBD1 (5 bases). Germline lookup yields CDR1 GTSNPN and CDR2 SVGIG (reference sequence). Trimming stripped 2 bases from V and 4 bases from J, with 6 bases between. The CDR3 has 11 residues. As DNA, the CDR3 is TGTGCCTGGAGTTCAGGGTACGAGCAGTACTTC. Encoded protein: CAWSSGYEQYF.

The rearrangement uses TRBV4-1 and TRBJ2-7, with D perhaps matching TRBD1 or TRBD2 (5 bases each). The CDR3 loop spans 15 amino acids. Germline CDR1 MGHRA, CDR2 YSYEKL. Trimming shortened V by 3 bases and J by 4 bases, and 16 bases separated the two germline ends. The CDR3 here is CASSHSSGATYEQYF. CDR3 bases: TGCGCCAGCAGCCACTCCTCCGGGGCCACATACGAGCAGTACTTC.

This clone was seen just once. The chain recombines TRBV7-2 with TRBJ1-6; D might be TRBD1 (5 bases). V was clipped by 7 bases and J by 9 bases, with 19 bases between them. The CDR3 is 15 amino acids. Germline loops: CDR1 SGHTA, CDR2 FQGNSA. The CDR3 region is CASNLEGLRSSPLHF. The CDR3 DNA reads as TGTGCCAGCAACCTGGAGGGGCTTAGGAGTTCACCCCTCCACTTT. Full variable domain (outside the CDR3, taken from reference TRBV7-2 and TRBJ1-6): GAGVSQSPSNKVTEKGKDVELRCDPISGHTALYWYRQSLGQGLEFLIYFQGNSAPDKSGLPSDRFSAERTGGSVSTLTIQRTQQEDSAVYLCASNLEGLRSSPLHFGNGTRLTVT.

This sequence joins TRBV7-9 and TRBJ1-2; D is ambiguous. CDR3 size: 13 residues. CDR1 and CDR2 from the germline V gene are SEHNR and FQNEAQ (reference sequence). The V and J ends lost 3 bases and 8 bases respectively, with 13 bases between them. CDR3 region: CASSFMSNDGYTF. The CDR3 DNA reads as TGTGCCAGCAGCTTTATGAGTAATGACGGCTACACCTTC.

This clone has a handful of counts. This chain links TRBV2 with TRBJ2-1, with TRBD2 identical over 7 bases. V shed 3 bases and J 8 bases; nucleotides not matched to a gene: 4. The V gene's germline CDR1 is SNHLY and CDR2 FYNNEI. The CDR3 is made up of 13 amino acids. Here the CDR3 reads CASSDGTSDEQFF. The DNA for the CDR3 is TGTGCCAGCAGTGACGGTACTAGCGATGAGCAGTTCTTC.

The rearrangement links TRBV7-2 to TRBJ2-7; 10 bases fit TRBD2. Germline V gives CDR1 SGHTA, CDR2 FQGNSA. The CDR3 runs 16 residues. V shed 4 bases, J shed 3 bases, and the junction held 9 bases outside the gene matches. The CDR3 bases are TGTGCCAGCAGCTCGCAAGCGGGAGGGCCGTTCTACGAGCAGTACTTC. This translates into CASSSQAGGPFYEQYF.

The genes are TRBV5-8 and TRBJ1-1; no firm D call. The V end lost 4 bases, the J end lost 6 bases, and 13 bases lay between the germline ends. The germline V gene encodes CDR1 SGHTS and CDR2 YDEGEE. CDR3 length: 13 amino acids. The DNA of the CDR3 is TGTGCCAGCAGCCGGAGAGGACTGGCTGAAGCTTTCTTT. The encoded protein is CASSRRGLAEAFF.

This clone appeared a few times. The chain combines TRBV4-2 with TRBJ2-3; a possible D gene is TRBD1 (5 bases). Germline loops: CDR1 LGHNA, CDR2 YNFKEQ. The CDR3 is made up of 15 amino acids. With 0 bases removed from V and 6 bases from J, the gap between germline ends came to 13 bases. For the CDR3, the DNA is TGTGCCAGCAGCCAAGACGGAGACCCAGGGGATACGCAGTATTTT. Protein sequence: CASSQDGDPGDTQYF.

The CDR3 loop reads CARSDLQQQGKDNSPLHF. As DNA, the CDR3 is TGTGCCAGAAGCGACCTTCAGCAACAGGGTAAGGATAATTCACCCCTCCACTTT. The gene calls are TRBV5-3 and TRBJ1-6, with D perhaps TRBD1 (6 bases). TRBV5-3 is an ORF for which the function is uncertain. This CDR3 comprises 18 residues. Deletions cut 4 bases from V and 5 bases from J, with 22 bases between.

The chain links TRBV11-1 to TRBJ2-3; TRBD2 agrees at 8 bases. Looked up from germline, CDR1 is SGHAT and CDR2 is FQDESV (reference sequence). V shed 0 bases, J shed 5 bases, and the junction held 13 bases outside the gene matches. The CDR3 has 18 amino acids. The CDR3: CASSLAHGGAGGGDTQYF. The CDR3 DNA is TGTGCCAGCAGCTTAGCCCATGGCGGCGCGGGAGGCGGAGATACGCAGTATTTT.

V usage is TRBV7-2 and J usage is TRBJ1-6, with D hard to call. CDR3 length equals 14 residues. Looked up from germline, CDR1 is SGHTA and CDR2 is FQGNSA. The V end lost 1 base, the J end lost 10 bases, and 11 bases lay between the germline ends. The CDR3 nucleotides read TGTGCCAGCAGCTTAGATCGGAGTAAATCACCCCTCCACTTT. It specifies CASSLDRSKSPLHF.

This clone was found once. V and J are TRBV9 and TRBJ2-7, with 9 nucleotides matching TRBD2. Germline trimming cut 0 bases from V and 2 bases from J; bases unmatched to any gene: 6. The germline V gene has CDR1 SGDLS and CDR2 YYNGEE. The CDR3 length is 16 residues. The CDR3 loop reads CASSVAPAGGAYEQYF. The CDR3, as DNA: TGTGCCAGCAGCGTAGCTCCAGCGGGAGGAGCCTACGAGCAGTACTTC. Variable domain in full (rest from reference TRBV9 and TRBJ2-7): DSGVTQTPKHLITATGQRVTLRCSPRSGDLSVYWYQQSLDQGLQFLIQYYNGEERAKGNILERFSAQQFPDLHSELNLSSLELGDSALYFCASSVAPAGGAYEQYFGPGTRLTVT.

This chain joins TRBV9 and TRBJ2-1, with TRBD2 matching 11 bases. CDR3 size: 15 residues. Germline CDR1 SGDLS, CDR2 YYNGEE. Unmatched junction bases numbered 10, after V lost 6 bases and J lost 8 bases. The CDR3 loop reads CASTLTSGRRDEQFF. CDR3 bases: TGTGCCAGCACCTTAACTAGCGGGAGAAGGGATGAGCAGTTCTTC.

This clone was counted a single time. Other DNA sequences within the sample encode an identical CDR3. The V gene is TRBV6-5, the J gene TRBJ2-7; possibly TRBD2 for D (7 bases). V lost 2 bases to trimming and J lost 7 bases, with 18 bases between them. This CDR3 spans 15 amino acids. Germline-derived CDR1 and CDR2 are MNHEY and SVGAGI. CDR3 DNA sequence: TGTGCCAGCAGTTACGTACGCGGGGGCAGGGGAGAGCAGTACTTC. Protein sequence: CASSYVRGGRGEQYF.

The CDR3 DNA follows: TGTGCCAGCAGTGAAGTAAGGACAGGGGGCTTTGGGCCCCAGCATTTT. This translates into CASSEVRTGGFGPQHF. The V gene is TRBV6-1, the J gene TRBJ1-5, with TRBD1 identical over 11 bases. Trimming cost V 1 base and J 9 bases; bases outside gene matches: 8. The CDR3 loop spans 16 amino acids. Looked up from germline, CDR1 is MNHNS and CDR2 is SASEGT.

The chain joins TRBV6-5 to TRBJ1-6; D is unresolved. Trimming pared 2 bases from V and 2 bases from J, leaving 10 bases between. CDR3 length: 16 amino acids. Germline CDR1 reads MNHEY; CDR2 reads SVGAGI. The CDR3, as DNA: TGTGCCAGCAGTTACGGTGCAGGACCCTATAATTCACCCCTCCACTTT. The encoded protein is CASSYGAGPYNSPLHF.

This rearrangement joins TRBV21-1 to TRBJ2-2; TRBD1, as called in the table, went unchecked against the DNA. TRBV21-1 is assigned pseudogene status. This CDR3 has 16 residues. The CDR3 region has the DNA TGTGCCAGCAGCAGGGCCGGGACAGGGCCCACCGGGGAGCTGTTTTTT. Protein sequence: CASSRAGTGPTGELFF.

This clone has a handful of counts. V is TRBV27 and J is TRBJ2-1; D might be TRBD1 (6 bases). CDR3 length equals 17 residues. Trimming took 4 bases from V and 0 from J, leaving 16 bases between them. The germline gives CDR1 MNHEY, CDR2 SMNVEV (reference sequence). CDR3 sequence (DNA): TGTGCCAGCAGTTCCTCATACCGGGACAACTCCTACAATGAGCAGTTCTTC. Its translation is CASSSSYRDNSYNEQFF.

The V and J genes are TRBV27 and TRBJ2-1, with 10 bases aligning to TRBD2. This CDR3 region has 15 residues. J gave up 8 bases and V 5 bases, and 9 bases lay outside the gene matches. CDR1 is MNHEY and CDR2 is SMNVEV in the germline V gene (reference sequence). In DNA form, the CDR3 reads TGTGCCAGCAGTGCGAGCGGGGGGGCCGTCGATGAGCAGTTCTTC. This gives the protein CASSASGGAVDEQFF.

This chain connects TRBV5-1 to TRBJ2-3; D is undetermined. The CDR3 has 12 residues. V dropped 3 bases and J dropped 4 bases, with 6 bases sitting between them. From germline, CDR1 is SGHRS and CDR2 YFSETQ. The CDR3 here is CASSSTSDTQYF. DNA for the CDR3: TGCGCCAGCAGCTCGACCTCAGATACGCAGTATTTT.

The rearrangement uses TRBV18 and TRBJ2-6, with 10 bases matching TRBD1. CDR1 is KGHSH, CDR2 LQKENI, per germline. The CDR3 is 18 amino acids. V shed 2 bases and J 1 base; nucleotides not matched to a gene: 5. The CDR3 DNA follows: TGTGCCAGCTCACCAAGGACAGGGGGAACTTCTGGGGCCAACGTCCTGACTTTC. Translated, it gives CASSPRTGGTSGANVLTF.

The rearrangement uses TRBV30 and TRBJ2-5, with D perhaps matching TRBD1 or TRBD2 (5 bases each). There are 13 residues in the CDR3. Germline CDR1 and CDR2: GTSNPN and SVGIG (reference sequence). V lost 8 bases and J 1 base, leaving 14 bases between the germline ends. CDR3 sequence (DNA): TGTGCCCTCGACGGGGACGGCCAAGAGACCCAGTACTTC. It yields the protein CALDGDGQETQYF.